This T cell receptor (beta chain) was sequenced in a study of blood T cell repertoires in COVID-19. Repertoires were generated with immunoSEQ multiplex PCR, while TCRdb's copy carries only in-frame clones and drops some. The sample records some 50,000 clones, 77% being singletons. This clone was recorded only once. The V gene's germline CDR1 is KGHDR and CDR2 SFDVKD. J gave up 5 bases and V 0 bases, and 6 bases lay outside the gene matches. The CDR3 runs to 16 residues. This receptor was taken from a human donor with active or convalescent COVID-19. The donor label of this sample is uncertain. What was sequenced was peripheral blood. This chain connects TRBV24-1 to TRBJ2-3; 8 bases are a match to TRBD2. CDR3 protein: CATSDLSGRAGDTQYF. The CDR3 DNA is TGTGCCACCAGTGATTTGTCCGGGAGGGCCGGAGATACGCAGTATTTT.